This TCR beta chain is from a study of blood T cells in healthy people across ages (dated by TCRdb to between 2014 and 2017). A note on the overall study: In model experiments, template switching captured about one uniquely barcoded TCR beta cDNA molecule for every two T cells. Two additional independent replicas of 1 million unique cDNA reads from the same blood draw were analyzed for two donors (one aged 18 to 29 and one aged 80 or older). To track age-related changes in TCR beta repertoire diversity, the study relied on deep sequencing normalized with unique cDNA molecular identifiers. To avoid experimental bias, donors of different ages were distributed randomly across sequencing lanes. Four age groups were formed from the donors: young (average approximately 15 years), middle-aged (around 39), aged (around 62) and long-lived (82).

Study-wide conclusions, independent of this receptor: Compared with the aged group, the long-lived group had more naive CD4+ T cells, fewer expanded clones and increased TCR diversity, suggesting age selection. The percentage of naive T cells measured by flow cytometry correlated strongly with observed TCR beta diversity. Conclusive comparison of naive and antigen-experienced compartments was prevented by the profiling of bulk unsorted PBMCs. Observed TCR beta diversity per million T cells fell roughly linearly with age, and a significant reduction was already apparent by age around 44. Estimates of total diversity from one million sequenced T cells were regarded as lower bounds and underestimates. Donor CMV infection status was unknown, potentially confounding age-related changes in expanded clonotypes.

Based on the germline V gene, the CDR1 and CDR2 sequences are SGHRS and YFSETQ. V is shortened by 2 bases, J by 10 bases, and the region joining them spans 13 bases. The CDR3 sequence holds 13 residues, the cysteine and phenylalanine included. The only DNA kept is the CDR3, 39 bases in frame from the first base. The donors were under 40 Caucasian individuals from Russia, aged roughly 6 to 90 years, who were systemically healthy. Each donor gave ten milliliters of peripheral blood, collected into EDTA-treated Vacutainer tubes. PBMCs were isolated by Ficoll-Paque density-gradient centrifugation, with at least 7 million obtained per sample. Total RNA, at least 6 micrograms per sample, was extracted from PBMCs with Trizol reagent. For every donor, flow cytometry on a PBMC aliquot measured the percentage of naive CD45RAhigh/CD27high T cells. A remark on this clonotype: The antigen it binds to is not known. It has no much larger one-base neighbor in the sample; base qualities were not kept.

Library creation used 5' RACE. Sequencing instrument: Illumina HiSeq 2500. A second PCR of about 6 to 11 cycles was run with a J-beta primer mix and a sample-barcoded 5' primer. A template-switch 5' adaptor carrying 12 random nucleotides introduced a unique molecular identifier onto each TCR beta cDNA molecule. Each sample yielded at least 3 million CDR3-containing paired-end reads. First-strand cDNA was synthesized from all RNA with the Mint cDNA synthesis kit, primed by a TRBC-specific oligonucleotide. After uracil-DNA glycosylase treatment, a first 18-cycle PCR used universal primers M1SS and BC2_uni_R on all cDNA. The paper's processing steps were these. For normalization, 1 million high-quality reads were randomly selected from each sample, with every read carrying a distinct molecular identifier. Instead of being binned into consensus sequences, reads that shared molecular identifiers were thrown out. MiTCR, run with a Q25 quality threshold and the strictest error-elimination algorithm, handled CDR3 identification, clonotype clustering and error correction. A nonparametric unseen species model using Euler transformation provided a lower-bound estimate of total TCR beta diversity. TCRdb itself trimmed the public reads at Q25 with fastp, ran MiXCR and retained productive beta chains. One record per CDR3 amino acid sequence lists the most common genes and DNA. The V and J calls and clone size are TCRdb's, not the authors'. The sample table holds more than 1,400,000 distinct CDR3 sequences, of which approximately 38% were seen once. The ten largest clones take up approximately 7.9% of the sample.

The receptor was derived from a woman under 30 in good health. Sequenced sample: blood. The sequence links TRBV5-1 to TRBJ2-1; the D gene is not confidently resolved. The nucleotide sequence reads as follows: TGCGCCAGCAGCTTCGACTCCGCCTACGAGCAGTTCTTC. Translated, this gives CASSFDSAYEQFF.